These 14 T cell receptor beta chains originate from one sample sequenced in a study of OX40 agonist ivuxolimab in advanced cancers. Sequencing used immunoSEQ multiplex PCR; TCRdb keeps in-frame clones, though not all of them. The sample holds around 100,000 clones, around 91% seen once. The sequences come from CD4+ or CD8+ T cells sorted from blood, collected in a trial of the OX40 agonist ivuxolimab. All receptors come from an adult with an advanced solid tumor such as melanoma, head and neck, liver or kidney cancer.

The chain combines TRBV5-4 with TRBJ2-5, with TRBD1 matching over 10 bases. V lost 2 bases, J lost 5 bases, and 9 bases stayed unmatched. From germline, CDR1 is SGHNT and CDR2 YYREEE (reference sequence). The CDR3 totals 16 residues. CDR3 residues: CASSLPTGGAGETQYF. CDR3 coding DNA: TGTGCCAGCAGCTTACCGACAGGGGGCGCAGGGGAGACCCAGTACTTC.

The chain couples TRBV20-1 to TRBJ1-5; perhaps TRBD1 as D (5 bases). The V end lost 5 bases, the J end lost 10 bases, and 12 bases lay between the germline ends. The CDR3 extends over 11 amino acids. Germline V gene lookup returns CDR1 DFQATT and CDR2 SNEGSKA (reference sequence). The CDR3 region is CSALVTGPQHF. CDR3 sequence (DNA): TGCAGTGCTCTCGTTACAGGTCCCCAGCATTTT.

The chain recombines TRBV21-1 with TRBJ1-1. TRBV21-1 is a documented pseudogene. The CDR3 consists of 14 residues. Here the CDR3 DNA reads TGTGCCAGCAGCCTGCACCATGGGAGCACTGAAGCTTTCTTT. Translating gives CASSLHHGSTEAFF.

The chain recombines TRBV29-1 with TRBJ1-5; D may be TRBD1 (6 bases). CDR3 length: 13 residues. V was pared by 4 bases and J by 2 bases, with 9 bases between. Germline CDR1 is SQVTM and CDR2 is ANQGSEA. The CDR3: CSVVPGGNQPQHF. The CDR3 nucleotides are TGCAGCGTTGTCCCAGGGGGCAATCAGCCCCAGCATTTT. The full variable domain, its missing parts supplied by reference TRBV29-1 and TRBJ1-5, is SAVISQKPSRDICQRGTSLTIQCQVDSQVTMMFWYRQQPGQSLTLIATANQGSEATYESGFVIDKFPISRPNLTFSTLTVSNMSPEDSSIYLCSVVPGGNQPQHFGDGTRLSIL.

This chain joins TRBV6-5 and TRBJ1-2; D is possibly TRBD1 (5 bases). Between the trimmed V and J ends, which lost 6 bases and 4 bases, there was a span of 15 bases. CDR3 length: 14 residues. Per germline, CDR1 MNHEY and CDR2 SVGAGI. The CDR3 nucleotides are TGTGCCAGCAGCTTCAGGGATATGGGCTATGGCTACACCTTC. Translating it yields CASSFRDMGYGYTF.

The CDR3 DNA sequence: TGTGCCAGCAGTGGGACTAGCGGAAATACGTTCGGTTACAATGAGCAGTTCTTC. Protein: CASSGTSGNTFGYNEQFF. This chain connects TRBV6-1 to TRBJ2-1; 10 bases line up with TRBD2. Germline CDR1 MNHNS, CDR2 SASEGT. The CDR3 consists of 18 residues. V lost 4 bases and J lost 4; bases outside the gene matches: 13.

CDR3 in amino acids: CASSMDRVGSYEQYF. The CDR3 nucleotides are TGTGCCAGCAGCATGGACAGGGTGGGCTCCTACGAGCAGTACTTC. The chain employs TRBV11-2 and TRBJ2-7; 8 nucleotides agree with TRBD1. The CDR3 sequence is 15 residues long. V lost 5 bases, J lost 0 bases, and 6 bases stayed unmatched. The germline V gene encodes CDR1 SGHAT and CDR2 FQNNGV.

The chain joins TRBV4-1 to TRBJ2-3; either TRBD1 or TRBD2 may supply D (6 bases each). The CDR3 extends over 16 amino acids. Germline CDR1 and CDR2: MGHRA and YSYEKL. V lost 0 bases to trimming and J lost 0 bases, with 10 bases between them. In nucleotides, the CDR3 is TGCGCCAGCAGCCAAGAGGGGGGCCCGAGCACAGATACGCAGTATTTT. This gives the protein CASSQEGGPSTDTQYF.

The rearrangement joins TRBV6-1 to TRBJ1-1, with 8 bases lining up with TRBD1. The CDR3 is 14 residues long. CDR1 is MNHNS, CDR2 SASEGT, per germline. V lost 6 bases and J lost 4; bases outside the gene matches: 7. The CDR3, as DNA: TGTGCCAGCAGCATCGGACAGGGTGGCACTGAAGCTTTCTTT. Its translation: CASSIGQGGTEAFF.

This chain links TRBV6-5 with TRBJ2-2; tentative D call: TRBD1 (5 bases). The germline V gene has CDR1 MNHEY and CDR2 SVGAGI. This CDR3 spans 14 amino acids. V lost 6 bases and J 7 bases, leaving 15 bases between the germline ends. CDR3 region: CASRRQYPGGELFF. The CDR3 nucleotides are TGTGCCAGCAGACGACAGTACCCGGGCGGGGAGCTGTTTTTT.

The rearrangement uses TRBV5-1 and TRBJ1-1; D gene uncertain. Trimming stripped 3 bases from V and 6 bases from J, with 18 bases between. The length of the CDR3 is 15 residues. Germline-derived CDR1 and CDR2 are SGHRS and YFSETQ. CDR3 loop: CASSSTRMGSAEAFF. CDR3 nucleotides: TGCGCCAGCAGCTCTACTCGCATGGGTTCAGCTGAAGCTTTCTTT.

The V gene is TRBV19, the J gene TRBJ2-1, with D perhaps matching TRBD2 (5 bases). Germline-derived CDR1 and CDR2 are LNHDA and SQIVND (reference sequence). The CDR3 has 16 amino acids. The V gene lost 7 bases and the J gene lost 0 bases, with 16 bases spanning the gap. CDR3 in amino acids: CASKRADISSYNEQFF. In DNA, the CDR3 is TGTGCCAGTAAGAGGGCAGACATAAGCTCCTACAATGAGCAGTTCTTC. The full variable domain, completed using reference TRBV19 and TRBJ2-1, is DGGITQSPKYLFRKEGQNVTLSCEQNLNHDAMYWYRQDPGQGLRLIYYSQIVNDFQKGDIAEGYSVSREKKESFPLTVTSAQKNPTAFYLCASKRADISSYNEQFFGPGTRLTVL.

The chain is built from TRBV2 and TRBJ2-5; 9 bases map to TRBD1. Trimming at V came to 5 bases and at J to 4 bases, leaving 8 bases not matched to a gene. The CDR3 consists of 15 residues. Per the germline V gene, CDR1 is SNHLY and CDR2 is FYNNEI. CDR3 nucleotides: TGTGCCAGCAGTTCGGGACAGGGAGGGGGAGAGACCCAGTACTTC. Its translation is CASSSGQGGGETQYF.

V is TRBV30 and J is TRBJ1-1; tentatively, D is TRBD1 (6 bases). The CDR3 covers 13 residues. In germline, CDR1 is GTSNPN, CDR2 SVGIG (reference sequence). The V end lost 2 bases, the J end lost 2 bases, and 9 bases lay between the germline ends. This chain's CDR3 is CAWSTGFNTEAFF. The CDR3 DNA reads TGTGCCTGGAGTACAGGGTTTAACACTGAAGCTTTCTTT.